Shown below are 15 T cell receptor beta chains from a single sample sequenced in a study of identical twins. Via MiXCR, TCRdb re-called the 5' RACE reads, giving one row per CDR3 protein. The sample includes about 520,000 distinct CDR3 sequences, 20% to 25% of them seen just once. A further study also used this sample, focusing on T cells expressing NK-cell markers.

The material sequenced was CD4+ T cells sorted from blood. The source is a woman aged 18-29 years in good health.

This clonotype occurred a few times. This sequence joins TRBV5-1 and TRBJ2-7, with 7 bases that match TRBD1. Germline-derived CDR1 and CDR2 are SGHRS and YFSETQ. Losses at the gene ends were 4 bases for V and 2 bases for J; bases not matched to a gene: 6. CDR3 length: 14 amino acids. The chain's CDR3 is CASSKDRQAYEQYF. DNA for the CDR3: TGCGCCAGCAGCAAGGACAGGCAGGCCTACGAGCAGTACTTC.

This chain connects TRBV25-1 to TRBJ1-1, with D possibly TRBD1 on 6 matching bases. Per the germline V gene, CDR1 is MGHDK and CDR2 is SYGVNS. This CDR3 comprises 15 residues. The germline V and J ends were trimmed by 10 bases and 0 bases, with 18 bases remaining between them. CDR3 residues: CAIPRPDRMNTEAFF. The DNA of the CDR3 is TGTGCCATCCCCCGTCCCGACAGGATGAACACTGAAGCTTTCTTT.

This clonotype was detected many times. This chain links TRBV12-3 or TRBV12-4 with TRBJ2-1, with D perhaps being TRBD1 or TRBD2 (6 bases each). The germline V and J ends were trimmed by 7 bases and 0 bases, with 22 bases remaining between them. CDR3 size: 18 residues. CDR3 sequence: CASTQYLGGLSSYNEQFF. CDR3 coding DNA: TGTGCCAGCACCCAATATTTGGGGGGCCTGAGCTCCTACAATGAGCAGTTCTTC.

This clonotype was detected only a few times. The chain uses TRBV20-1 and TRBJ2-5, with 9 bases fitting TRBD1. V was pared by 6 bases and J by 5 bases, with 4 bases of the junction left unmatched. The CDR3 runs 12 residues. Germline V gives CDR1 DFQATT, CDR2 SNEGSKA (reference sequence). This chain's CDR3 is CSAEDRGETQYF. In DNA, the CDR3 is TGCAGTGCGGAGGACAGGGGTGAGACCCAGTACTTC.

This clonotype has more than one count but fewer than ten. This chain joins TRBV11-2 and TRBJ2-3, with a tentative D call TRBD1 (6 bases). In germline, CDR1 is SGHAT, CDR2 FQNNGV. The CDR3 has 18 amino acids. The V gene lost 1 base and the J gene lost 5 bases, with 22 bases spanning the gap. CDR3 amino acids: CASSLGAVSGTRRDTQYF. The DNA for the CDR3 is TGTGCCAGCAGCTTAGGGGCGGTGTCAGGGACACGGAGAGATACGCAGTATTTT. Looking up the rest from reference TRBV11-2 and TRBJ2-3 gives the full variable domain: EAGVAQSPRYKIIEKRQSVAFWCNPISGHATLYWYQQILGQGPKLLIQFQNNGVVDDSQLPKDRFSAERLKGVDSTLKIQPAKLEDSAVYLCASSLGAVSGTRRDTQYFGPGTRLTVL.

This clonotype was picked up a small number of times. V is TRBV12-5 and J is TRBJ2-7; TRBD2 aligns across 7 bases. CDR1 and CDR2 from the germline V gene are LGHNT and FRNRAP. V lost 0 bases to trimming and J lost 2 bases; unmatched junction nucleotides: 10. This CDR3 is 17 amino acids long. This CDR3 is CASGLVELGGGAYEQYF. The CDR3 coding sequence is TGTGCTAGTGGTTTGGTAGAATTGGGCGGGGGAGCCTACGAGCAGTACTTC.

V and J are TRBV5-1 and TRBJ1-3; no clear D gene. This CDR3 region has 15 residues. Trimming stripped 8 bases from V and 0 bases from J, with 15 bases between. Looked up from germline, CDR1 is SGHRS and CDR2 is YFSETQ. The CDR3 loop is CASRPTVISGNTIYF. CDR3 sequence (DNA): TGCGCCAGTCGGCCTACGGTGATCTCTGGAAACACCATATATTTT.

V gene TRBV20-1 combines with J gene TRBJ2-2, with D unresolved. The CDR3 is 14 residues long. Between the trimmed V and J ends, which lost 2 bases and 8 bases, there was a span of 15 bases. In germline, CDR1 is DFQATT, CDR2 SNEGSKA (reference sequence). The CDR3 here is CSARSGRPSGELFF. The CDR3 DNA sequence: TGCAGTGCTAGATCCGGACGACCCTCGGGGGAGCTGTTTTTT.

This clonotype was found many times. The chain couples TRBV12-3 or TRBV12-4 to TRBJ1-2; D may be TRBD1 (6 bases). V was clipped by 5 bases and J by 4 bases, with 26 bases between them. This CDR3 comprises 18 residues. The CDR3 bases are TGTGCCAGCAGTCCGTACGCCGGGGGGCGCGGGGGTTTCTATGGCTACACCTTC. Its protein is CASSPYAGGRGGFYGYTF.

The chain combines TRBV5-1 with TRBJ1-2, with D possibly being TRBD1 (6 bases). V lost 3 bases and J lost 6, with 15 bases in between. CDR1 is SGHRS and CDR2 is YFSETQ in the germline V gene. CDR3 length: 14 residues. CDR3: CASSWGYTGNGYTF. In DNA, the CDR3 is TGCGCCAGCAGCTGGGGTTATACAGGGAATGGCTACACCTTC.

V is TRBV20-1 and J is TRBJ2-2, with 8 positions matching TRBD2. V was pared by 3 bases and J by 5 bases, with 5 bases of the junction left unmatched. This CDR3 is 14 amino acids long. Germline CDR1 reads DFQATT; CDR2 reads SNEGSKA (reference sequence). CDR3 loop: CSASGRGLTGELFF. As DNA, the CDR3 is TGCAGTGCTAGCGGGAGGGGTCTAACCGGGGAGCTGTTTTTT.

This clonotype was picked up a small number of times. CDR3 sequence reads: CASSYGEWDEKLFF. For the CDR3, the DNA is TGCGCCAGCAGCTACGGGGAGTGGGATGAAAAACTGTTTTTT. The V call is TRBV5-1, the J call TRBJ1-4; D is unclear. Trimming took off 3 bases at V and 6 bases at J, with 12 bases between the two ends. The CDR3 loop spans 14 amino acids. CDR1 is SGHRS and CDR2 is YFSETQ in the germline V gene.

This clonotype was observed a handful of times. The rearrangement links TRBV27 to TRBJ1-6; perhaps TRBD1 as D (6 bases). V lost 6 bases, J lost 9 bases, and 18 bases lay in between. The CDR3 extends over 15 amino acids. Germline V gene sequence: CDR1 MNHEY, CDR2 SMNVEV (reference sequence). The CDR3 protein is CASSRSGGPGSPLHF. CDR3 DNA sequence: TGTGCCAGCAGCCGATCCGGGGGGCCAGGTTCACCCCTCCACTTT.

The CDR3 DNA is TGTGCCAGCAGCGTAGGAGTCGGAATTCGCGACGAGCAGTACTTC. It yields the protein CASSVGVGIRDEQYF. This chain uses TRBV9 with TRBJ2-7; D uncertain. This CDR3 region has 15 residues. Germline CDR1 reads SGDLS; CDR2 reads YYNGEE. The germline V and J ends were trimmed by 0 bases and 5 bases, with 15 bases remaining between them.

In this sample, this clonotype turned up a few times. The genes are TRBV20-1 and TRBJ2-5, with TRBD2 matching over 11 bases. The germline CDR1 and CDR2 sequences are DFQATT and SNEGSKA (reference sequence). Trimming at V came to 2 bases and at J to 2 bases, leaving 4 bases not matched to a gene. The CDR3 has 15 amino acids. The CDR3 spells CSARPTSGGQETQYF. CDR3 in DNA: TGCAGTGCTAGACCCACTAGCGGGGGACAAGAGACCCAGTACTTC.